One and the same sample provided the 32 T cell receptor beta chains below, sequenced in a study (dated by TCRdb to 2015 to 2017). Libraries came from 5' RACE. TCRdb shows the sequencer as Illumina MiSeq. Starting from the raw public reads, TCRdb applied fastp trimming at Q25, assembled clones with MiXCR and retained in-frame beta chains. Duplicate CDR3 protein sequences are folded into a single record with the most common DNA and genes. This sample lists thousands of distinct CDR3 sequences; around half were detected once. The ten largest clonotypes hold approximately 5.2% of the sample. Sequencing was done on a sample of memory CD4+ T cells sorted from a lymph node. This sample's cell subset or site label indicates: memory CD4+ T cells, CD4+CD45RO+CD25-. These receptor sequences come from a female donor with breast cancer.

This rearrangement joins TRBV5-1 to TRBJ1-1; D is uncertain. Looked up from germline, CDR1 is SGHRS and CDR2 is YFSETQ. Trimming stripped 0 bases from V and 1 base from J, with 7 bases between. The CDR3 has 14 amino acids. The CDR3 reads CASSLAGPNTEAFF. The CDR3 DNA follows: TGCGCCAGCAGCTTGGCCGGACCGAACACTGAAGCTTTCTTT.

The chain combines TRBV7-3 with TRBJ1-1; D gene unclear. With 6 bases removed from V and 1 base from J, the gap between germline ends came to 9 bases. This CDR3 region has 13 residues. Germline V CDR1 and CDR2: SGHTA, FQGTGA. CDR3 region: CASSQQRNTEAFF. The CDR3 DNA reads as TGTGCCAGCAGTCAACAGAGGAACACTGAAGCTTTCTTT. Full variable domain (missing parts from reference TRBV7-3 and TRBJ1-1): GAGVSQTPSNKVTEKGKYVELRCDPISGHTALYWYRQSLGQGPEFLIYFQGTGAADDSGLPNDRFFAVRPEGSVSTLKIQRTERGDSAVYLCASSQQRNTEAFFGQGTRLTVV.

The CDR3 reads CASSWGRRGQNEQYF. The CDR3 bases are TGTGCCAGCAGTTGGGGCCGGAGGGGGCAAAACGAGCAGTACTTC. The chain combines TRBV12-3 or TRBV12-4 with TRBJ2-7; D might be TRBD1 (7 bases). The CDR3 runs 15 residues. Trimming removed 4 bases from V and 5 bases from J, with 18 bases in between.

This clonotype has a handful of counts. The CDR3 protein is CATRGGVDAEAFF. The CDR3 bases are TGTGCCACCCGGGGGGGGGTTGACGCTGAAGCTTTCTTT. V is TRBV12-3 or TRBV12-4 and J is TRBJ1-1; D perhaps matches TRBD1 (5 bases). The V and J ends lost 10 bases and 6 bases respectively, with 18 bases between them. This CDR3 comprises 13 residues.

This clonotype turned up a few times. The chain has TRBV20-1 and TRBJ1-5; TRBD1 matches 8 bases. This CDR3 contains 16 residues. Germline CDR1 reads DFQATT; CDR2 reads SNEGSKA (reference sequence). The V segment lost 6 bases and the J segment 4 bases; nucleotides outside the gene matches: 14. The CDR3 here is CSAKDPAGGFNQPQHF. The CDR3 DNA reads TGCAGTGCCAAAGACCCGGCAGGGGGCTTTAATCAGCCCCAGCATTTT.

This chain connects TRBV4-3 to TRBJ1-4; 7 bases map to TRBD1. J gave up 3 bases and V 6 bases, and 10 bases lay outside the gene matches. The CDR3 is made up of 16 amino acids. Germline V gene data show CDR1 as LGHNA and CDR2 as YSLEER. The CDR3 sequence: CASRAGGTGANEKLFF. CDR3 coding DNA: TGCGCCAGCAGGGCAGGGGGAACGGGGGCTAATGAAAAACTGTTTTTT.

J is TRBJ1-1 and V is TRBV5-5; unclear D gene. Trimming removed 2 bases from V and 1 base from J, with 6 bases in between. This CDR3 contains 13 residues. CDR1 and CDR2 (germline): SGHKS, YYEKEE (reference sequence). DNA of the CDR3: TGTGCCAGCAGCTTTGACGGGAACACTGAAGCTTTCTTT. Translation gives CASSFDGNTEAFF.

This clonotype was counted only a few times. The chain combines TRBV30 with TRBJ1-1; no clear D gene. Germline lookup yields CDR1 GTSNPN and CDR2 SVGIG (reference sequence). V was clipped by 0 bases and J by 1 base, with 6 bases between them. The CDR3 has 13 amino acids. CDR3: CAWSVKENTEAFF. In DNA, the CDR3 is TGTGCCTGGAGTGTAAAGGAGAACACTGAAGCTTTCTTT.

The chain is built from TRBV7-6 and TRBJ1-2; maybe TRBD1 (5 bases). The CDR3 extends over 12 amino acids. V lost 3 bases and J lost 4, with 6 bases in between. Germline-derived CDR1 and CDR2 are SGHVS and FNYEAQ. This chain's CDR3 is CASSFDSYGYTF. The DNA for the CDR3 is TGTGCCAGCAGCTTCGACAGCTATGGCTACACCTTC. The full variable domain, with the rest looked up from reference TRBV7-6 and TRBJ1-2, is GAGVSQSPRYKVTKRGQDVALRCDPISGHVSLYWYRQALGQGPEFLTYFNYEAQQDKSGLPNDRFSAERPEGSISTLTIQRTEQRDSAMYRCASSFDSYGYTFGSGTRLTVV.

The chain carries TRBV5-4 and TRBJ2-5, with D hard to call. CDR3 length: 15 amino acids. Germline CDR1 reads SGHNT; CDR2 reads YYREEE (reference sequence). V was shortened by 3 bases and J by 0 bases, with 12 bases between the two germline ends. The CDR3: CASSSNQPNQETQYF. As DNA, the CDR3 is TGTGCCAGCAGCTCCAACCAGCCGAACCAAGAGACCCAGTACTTC.

This sequence joins TRBV7-6 and TRBJ1-6; 7 bases are a match to TRBD1. Germline CDR1 is SGHVS and CDR2 is FNYEAQ. The CDR3 is 16 residues long. V dropped 5 bases and J dropped 10; count of bases not matched to a gene: 14. The CDR3 reads CASSPVGGGHSSPLHF. CDR3 in DNA: TGTGCCAGCAGCCCCGTTGGAGGGGGCCACTCGTCACCCCTCCACTTT.

The chain employs TRBV29-1 and TRBJ2-5; 14 positions agree with TRBD2. Germline CDR1 reads SQVTM; CDR2 reads ANQGSEA. V lost 3 bases and J lost 0; bases outside the gene matches: 9. The CDR3 is 18 residues long. The CDR3: CSVDGLAGGEGYQETQYF. CDR3 sequence (DNA): TGCAGCGTTGACGGACTAGCGGGAGGTGAGGGGTACCAAGAGACCCAGTACTTC.

This clonotype was picked up a small number of times. The chain uses TRBV4-2 and TRBJ1-3; D unclear. Trimming pared 0 bases from V and 2 bases from J, leaving 8 bases between. Germline V gene sequence: CDR1 LGHNA, CDR2 YNFKEQ. This CDR3 has 15 amino acids. CDR3 loop: CASSQDRQAGNTIYF. CDR3 bases: TGTGCCAGCAGCCAAGATCGTCAAGCTGGAAACACCATATATTTT.

This clonotype has a single count. The genes are TRBV7-3 and TRBJ2-5, with D unresolved. V lost 4 bases and J 3 bases, leaving 9 bases between the germline ends. Germline CDR1 reads SGHTA; CDR2 reads FQGTGA. The CDR3 is 13 amino acids. The chain's CDR3 is CASSSSPEETQYF. DNA of the CDR3: TGTGCCAGCAGCTCTTCCCCCGAAGAGACCCAGTACTTC.

The chain couples TRBV6-2 or TRBV6-3 to TRBJ1-2; D is uncertain. V was clipped by 4 bases and J by 4 bases, with 7 bases between them. Germline CDR1 is MNHEY and CDR2 is SVGEGT. The CDR3 is made up of 12 amino acids. The CDR3 protein is CASSWNVYGYTF. In nucleotides, the CDR3 is TGTGCCAGCAGTTGGAACGTCTATGGCTACACCTTC.

The chain uses TRBV18 and TRBJ1-5; tentative D call: TRBD1 (6 bases). With 6 bases removed from V and 5 bases from J, the gap between germline ends came to 14 bases. The CDR3 is 14 amino acids. Per germline, CDR1 KGHSH and CDR2 LQKENI. CDR3 sequence: CASSSGAWDQPQHF. The CDR3 bases are TGTGCCAGCTCTTCGGGGGCTTGGGATCAGCCCCAGCATTTT.

In its sample, this clonotype was seen a few times. This CDR3 reads CASSSWLYEQYF. CDR3 nucleotide sequence: TGTGCCAGCAGTTCTTGGCTCTACGAGCAGTACTTC. The chain employs TRBV6-2 or TRBV6-3 and TRBJ2-7; no clear D gene. V was clipped by 4 bases and J by 3 bases, with 7 bases between them. This CDR3 has 12 residues. CDR1 and CDR2 from the germline V gene are MNHEY and SVGEGT.

This clonotype was counted only a few times. The rearrangement uses TRBV3-1 and TRBJ2-7; TRBD2 matches at 7 bases. Germline loops: CDR1 LGHDT, CDR2 YNNKEL (reference sequence). With 4 bases clipped from V and 5 bases from J, the junction kept 11 bases outside the gene matches. This CDR3 spans 15 amino acids. CDR3 in amino acids: CASSRGAGEENEQYF. CDR3 bases: TGTGCCAGCAGCCGTGGGGCGGGAGAGGAGAACGAGCAGTACTTC.

By its share, this clonotype is large. The chain links TRBV20-1 to TRBJ1-1; possible D gene TRBD1, 6 bases. This CDR3 is 13 amino acids long. Germline V gives CDR1 DFQATT, CDR2 SNEGSKA (reference sequence). V was cut by 0 bases and J by 6 bases, with 11 bases left in between. The CDR3 protein is CSARDRGEAEAFF. The CDR3 coding sequence is TGCAGTGCTAGAGATAGGGGGGAAGCTGAAGCTTTCTTT.

Worth noting for this clonotype: A much larger clone differs from this one at a single base, so this may be a read error. V and J are TRBV20-1 and TRBJ2-1; 8 nucleotides align to TRBD2. The germline gives CDR1 DFQATT, CDR2 SNEGSKA (reference sequence). The CDR3 has 13 amino acids. V lost 3 bases to trimming and J lost 12 bases; unmatched junction nucleotides: 10. The CDR3 region has the DNA TGCAGTGCTAGGGGGACTAGGGATGTTGGGCAGTTCTTC. This translates into CSARGTRDVGQFF.

On this clonotype itself: One end of the junction is discordant with germline, which a read error may explain. The rearrangement joins TRBV7-2 to TRBJ2-1, with D hard to call. The CDR3 has 11 residues. From germline, CDR1 is SGHTA and CDR2 FQGNSA. The CDR3 sequence is CASSLVQEQSF. The CDR3 bases are TGTGCCAGCAGCTTAGTTCAGGAGCAGTCCTTC.

The rearrangement uses TRBV28 and TRBJ1-6; 8 bases are shared with TRBD1. This CDR3 is built from 15 residues. Germline values: CDR1 MDHEN, CDR2 SYDVKM. The V and J ends lost 4 bases and 3 bases, in that order; junction bases with no gene match: 2. The CDR3 region has the DNA TGTGCCAGCAGTTACGGACAGGGCTATAATTCACCCCTCCACTTT. It yields the protein CASSYGQGYNSPLHF.

The chain recombines TRBV7-2 with TRBJ2-5; 8 bases line up with TRBD1. The V gene end was trimmed by 1 base and the J gene end by 2 bases; junction bases not matched to a gene: 9. The CDR3 loop spans 17 amino acids. Germline V gives CDR1 SGHTA, CDR2 FQGNSA. For the CDR3, the DNA is TGTGCCAGCAGCTTAGAGATCGGGACAGGAGGGCAAGAGACCCAGTACTTC. This sequence encodes CASSLEIGTGGQETQYF.

The V call is TRBV7-2, the J call TRBJ2-6; no reliable D call. Trimming removed 4 bases from V and 2 bases from J, with 6 bases in between. The length of the CDR3 is 14 residues. Per the germline V gene, CDR1 is SGHTA and CDR2 is FQGNSA. This CDR3 is CASSWKTGANVLTF. The DNA of the CDR3 is TGTGCCAGCAGCTGGAAGACTGGGGCCAACGTCCTGACTTTC.

V and J are TRBV29-1 and TRBJ1-1; TRBD1 is a possible D gene (6 bases). The germline CDR1 and CDR2 sequences are SQVTM and ANQGSEA. The V and J ends lost 3 bases and 7 bases respectively, with 12 bases between them. This CDR3 region has 12 residues. In DNA form, the CDR3 reads TGCAGCGTTGATTATGTAGGGGGTGAAGCTTTCTTT. It codes for CSVDYVGGEAFF.

This clonotype has a handful of counts. The rearrangement uses TRBV7-9 and TRBJ2-2; no clear D. The CDR3 runs to 17 residues. CDR1 is SEHNR and CDR2 is FQNEAQ in the germline V gene (reference sequence). The V and J ends lost 0 bases and 0 bases respectively, with 11 bases between them. The CDR3, as DNA: TGTGCCAGCAGCTTAGCCCCTCTTGGTTCGAACACCGGGGAGCTGTTTTTT. It codes for CASSLAPLGSNTGELFF.

On this clonotype itself: This may be a read error, as it is one base from a much larger clone. The V and J genes are TRBV10-3 and TRBJ1-1; no clear D. CDR1 is ENHRY, CDR2 SYGVKD, per germline. This CDR3 has 11 residues. The V end lost 8 bases, the J end lost 1 base, and 5 bases lay between the germline ends. The CDR3 loop reads CAIGGNTEAFF. CDR3 DNA sequence: TGTGCCATCGGAGGGAACACTGAAGCTTTCTTT.

This clonotype occurred a few times. This chain joins TRBV29-1 and TRBJ2-1; D tentatively fits TRBD1 or TRBD2 (5 bases each). CDR1 is SQVTM and CDR2 is ANQGSEA in the germline V gene. CDR3 size: 12 residues. V was pared by 6 bases and J by 6 bases, with 12 bases between. The CDR3 DNA reads TGCAGCGTGGGACCATCTCCCAATGAGCAGTTCTTC. The encoded protein is CSVGPSPNEQFF.

J is TRBJ2-3 and V is TRBV7-2; no clear D. V lost 5 bases to trimming and J lost 8 bases, with 11 bases between them. The length of the CDR3 is 12 residues. CDR1 is SGHTA and CDR2 is FQGNSA in the germline V gene. Written as DNA, the CDR3 is TGTGCCAGCAGCCCAGCCCCCGGTACGCAGTATTTT. Its protein product is CASSPAPGTQYF.

The gene calls are TRBV10-3 and TRBJ1-1, with D hard to call. Germline CDR1 is ENHRY and CDR2 is SYGVKD. V was trimmed by 6 bases and J by 1 base, leaving 6 bases between them. The CDR3 spans 12 residues. CDR3 DNA: TGTGCCATCAGGGGCAGGAACACTGAAGCTTTCTTT. Amino acid sequence: CAIRGRNTEAFF.

This clonotype was observed once. This chain links TRBV9 with TRBJ2-1, with D unresolved. CDR3 length equals 15 residues. The V end was cut by 0 bases, the J end by 0 bases, with 7 bases between. The germline gives CDR1 SGDLS, CDR2 YYNGEE. The CDR3 sequence: CASSVEADSYNEQFF. The DNA for the CDR3 is TGTGCCAGCAGCGTAGAGGCGGACTCCTACAATGAGCAGTTCTTC.

This clonotype was detected a few times. The chain combines TRBV11-2 with TRBJ2-3; D is ambiguous. CDR1 is SGHAT and CDR2 is FQNNGV in the germline V gene. The CDR3 runs 16 residues. The V end lost 5 bases, the J end lost 1 base, and 16 bases lay between the germline ends. CDR3 residues: CASSPRSAGGTDTQYF. The CDR3 coding sequence is TGTGCCAGCAGCCCCCGAAGTGCCGGCGGCACAGATACGCAGTATTTT.